Included here is one T cell receptor (beta chain) sequence, with context. The data originate from a study of blood T cell repertoires in COVID-19. TCRdb keeps only in-frame clones here, not all; method: immunoSEQ multiplex PCR. Seen here are around 340,000 clones, about 90% observed once, and the top ten hold 1%. The sequencing sample was made of PBMCs or T cells enriched from blood (not recorded which). The sequence came from a woman aged 30 to 39 who had been exposed to COVID-19.

The CDR3 region is CSVATRGSDTEAFF. CDR3 sequence (DNA): TGCAGCGTTGCTACCAGGGGGAGCGACACTGAAGCTTTCTTT. The rearrangement joins TRBV29-1 to TRBJ1-1; 7 nucleotides match TRBD1. Per germline, CDR1 SQVTM and CDR2 ANQGSEA. This CDR3 spans 14 amino acids. Germline trimming cut 4 bases from V and 3 bases from J; bases unmatched to any gene: 8. Full variable domain (remainder filled in from reference TRBV29-1 and TRBJ1-1): SAVISQKPSRDICQRGTSLTIQCQVDSQVTMMFWYRQQPGQSLTLIATANQGSEATYESGFVIDKFPISRPNLTFSTLTVSNMSPEDSSIYLCSVATRGSDTEAFFGQGTRLTVV.